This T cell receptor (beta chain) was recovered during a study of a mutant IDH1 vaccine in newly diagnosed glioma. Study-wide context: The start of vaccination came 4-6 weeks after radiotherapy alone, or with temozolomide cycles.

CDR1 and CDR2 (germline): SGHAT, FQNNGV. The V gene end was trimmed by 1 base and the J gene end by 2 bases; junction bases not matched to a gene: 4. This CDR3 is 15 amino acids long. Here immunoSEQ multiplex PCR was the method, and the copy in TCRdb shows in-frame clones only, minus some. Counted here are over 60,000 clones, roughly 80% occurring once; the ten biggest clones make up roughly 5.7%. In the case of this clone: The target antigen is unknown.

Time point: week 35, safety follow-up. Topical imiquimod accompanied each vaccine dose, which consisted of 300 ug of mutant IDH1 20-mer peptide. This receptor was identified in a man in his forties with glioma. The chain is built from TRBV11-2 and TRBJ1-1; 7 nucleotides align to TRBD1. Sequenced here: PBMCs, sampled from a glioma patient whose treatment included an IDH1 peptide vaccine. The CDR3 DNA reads TGTGCCAGCAGCTTAGTGGACAGGCTCAACACTGAAGCTTTCTTT. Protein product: CASSLVDRLNTEAFF.